This T cell receptor (beta chain) was sequenced for a study of OX40 agonist ivuxolimab in advanced cancers. The V end lost 3 bases, the J end lost 4 bases, and 12 bases lay between the germline ends. The CDR3 spans 14 residues. The germline CDR1 and CDR2 sequences are LNHDA and SQIVND (reference sequence). Profiled with immunoSEQ multiplex PCR; TCRdb holds only in-frame clones, not every one. The repertoire consists of 62,000 or so clones, with roughly nine tenths occurring once and the leading ten covering roughly 5.1%. The chain links TRBV19 to TRBJ1-1; D gene uncertain. The input for sequencing was CD4+ or CD8+ T cells sorted from blood, taken in a trial of the OX40 agonist ivuxolimab. The clonotype was recovered from an adult with an advanced solid tumor such as melanoma, head and neck, liver or kidney cancer. The CDR3 sequence: CASSIGPRTTEAFF. The CDR3 nucleotides read TGTGCCAGTAGTATCGGACCCCGGACCACTGAAGCTTTCTTT.